This TCR beta chain is drawn from a study of metastatic and nonmetastatic thyroid tumors. Study information: Peripheral blood and tumor or nodule samples from malignant and benign thyroid patients were compared. Overall study results and limits: Benign nodules reportedly had significantly lower TCR beta diversity than malignant thyroid tumors in blood and tumor.

This clone showed up many times. Its specificity is unknown. Original handling: Built for papillary thyroid cancer, a distant-metastasis classifier drew on CDR3 differences across clinicopathological groups. TCRdb re-clonotyped the PCR reads through MiXCR. In this record, the V and J calls reflect TCRdb's handling and not the investigators' own analysis. The table has more than 40,000 clones, roughly 27% seen once. Trimming left V 5 bases short and J 7 bases short, with 24 bases between. CDR1 and CDR2 (germline): MNHEY, SMNVEV (reference sequence). The CDR3 is 17 amino acids. Before thyroid surgery, none of the patients had received any treatment.

This clonotype was obtained from a male donor with papillary thyroid cancer or a benign thyroid nodule (not recorded which). Some clones in this sample may be carry-over from other donors' samples. The sample comprised blood. The V call is TRBV27, the J call TRBJ2-1; D might be TRBD2 (6 bases). CDR3 residues: CASSSPGVRGLRNEQFF. CDR3 bases: TGTGCCAGCAGTAGCCCGGGGGTGCGGGGACTGCGGAATGAGCAGTTCTTC.